The following is a T cell receptor (beta chain) sequence with its context. The CDR3 has 14 residues. V was trimmed by 3 bases and J by 5 bases, leaving 16 bases between them. The germline CDR1 and CDR2 sequences are GTSNPN and SVGIG (reference sequence). The sample belongs to a study of blood T cell repertoires in COVID-19. Only in-frame clones appear in the TCRdb table, and some are missing; sequencing was by immunoSEQ multiplex PCR. The sample lists 200,000 to 250,000 clones, roughly 75% occurring once. This receptor was identified in a woman in her 70s with acute or convalescent COVID-19. Sequencing input: peripheral blood. The rearrangement links TRBV30 to TRBJ2-5; weak D call: TRBD2 (6 bases). The CDR3 reads CAWSTRGMEETQYF. CDR3 in DNA: TGTGCCTGGAGCACTCGGGGGATGGAGGAGACCCAGTACTTC. Together with reference TRBV30 and TRBJ2-5, the CDR3 gives the full variable domain: SQTIHQWPATLVQPVGSPLSLECTVEGTSNPNLYWYRQAAGRGLQLLFYSVGIGQISSEVPQNLSASRPQDRQFILSSKKLLLSDSGFYLCAWSTRGMEETQYFGPGTRLLVL.